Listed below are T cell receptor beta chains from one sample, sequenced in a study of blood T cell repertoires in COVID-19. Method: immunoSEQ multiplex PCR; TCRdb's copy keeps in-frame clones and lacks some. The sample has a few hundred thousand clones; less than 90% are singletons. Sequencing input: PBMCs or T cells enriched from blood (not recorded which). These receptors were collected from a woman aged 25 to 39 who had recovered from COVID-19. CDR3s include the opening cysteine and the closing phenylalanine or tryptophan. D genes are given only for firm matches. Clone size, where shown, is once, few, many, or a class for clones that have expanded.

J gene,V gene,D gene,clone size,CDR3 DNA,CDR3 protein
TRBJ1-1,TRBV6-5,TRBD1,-,TGTGCCAGCAGTCCAAAGGGACAGAAAGCTTTCTTT,CASSPKGQKAFF
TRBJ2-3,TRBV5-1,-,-,TGCGCCAGCAGCTTCGTCCACCAGGGTGCAGATACGCAGTATTTT,CASSFVHQGADTQYF
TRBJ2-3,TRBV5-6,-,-,TGTGCCAGCAGCGCCCCGTCCAGATTTGATACGCAGTATTTT,CASSAPSRFDTQYF
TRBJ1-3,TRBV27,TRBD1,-,TGTGCCAGCAGTCAGATGGGACAGGGGTCTGGAAACACCATATATTTT,CASSQMGQGSGNTIYF
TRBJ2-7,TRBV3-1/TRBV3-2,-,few,TGTGCCAGCAGCCTCGTACCGGGACAAGGCTACGAGCAGTACTTC,CASSLVPGQGYEQYF
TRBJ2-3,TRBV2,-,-,TGTGCCAGCAGTGGGGAGACTAGGGATACGCAGTATTTT,CASSGETRDTQYF
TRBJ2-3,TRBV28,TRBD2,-,TGTGCCAGCAGTTTAGGCGGGAGGACAGATACGCAGTATTTT,CASSLGGRTDTQYF
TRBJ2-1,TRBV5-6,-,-,TGTGCCAGCAGCTTGTTGGAGTCCTGGGGCGATGAGCAGTTCTTC,CASSLLESWGDEQFF
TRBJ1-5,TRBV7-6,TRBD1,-,TGTGCCAGCAGCTTAGAGGTGTCATTTGACAGGGTAATTTATCAGCCCCAGCATTTT,CASSLEVSFDRVIYQPQHF
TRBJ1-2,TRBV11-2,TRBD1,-,TGTGCCAGCAGCTCAAGTACAGGGGCTAACTATGGCTACACCTTC,CASSSSTGANYGYTF
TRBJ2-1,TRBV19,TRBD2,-,TGTGCCAGTAGGGCCTGGCTAGCGGGGAATGAGCAGTTCTTC,CASRAWLAGNEQFF
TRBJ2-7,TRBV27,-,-,TGTGCCAGCAGGGACGTCCGGGGTCTCGGCGAGCAGTACTTC,CASRDVRGLGEQYF
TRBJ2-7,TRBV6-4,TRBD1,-,TGTGCCAGCAGTGATAGAGGGACAGACTCCTACGAGCAGTACTTC,CASSDRGTDSYEQYF
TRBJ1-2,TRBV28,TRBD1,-,TGTGCCATCAGACAGGGGGCCTCTTTCTATGGCTACACCTTC,CAIRQGASFYGYTF
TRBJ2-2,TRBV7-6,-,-,TGTGCCAGCAGCCAGATTAACAGAAACACCGGGGAGCTGTTTTTT,CASSQINRNTGELFF
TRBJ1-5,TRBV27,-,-,TGTGCCAGCAGTTTACTGGGGGGGGAGGGACAGCCCCAGCATTTT,CASSLLGGEGQPQHF
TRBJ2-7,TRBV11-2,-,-,TGTGCCAGCAGCTTAGATCTCAGCGGCAGGACCTACGAGCAGTACTTC,CASSLDLSGRTYEQYF
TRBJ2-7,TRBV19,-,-,TGTGCCAGTAGTATCACCGTGCAGGGAATCTACGAGCAGTACTTC,CASSITVQGIYEQYF
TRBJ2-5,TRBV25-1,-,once,TGTGCCAGCAGTGAATATAAGGGGAACCAAGAGACCCAGTACTTC,CASSEYKGNQETQYF
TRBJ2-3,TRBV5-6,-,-,TGTGCCAGCAGCTTGGCACAGGGTAGCGATACGCAGTATTTT,CASSLAQGSDTQYF
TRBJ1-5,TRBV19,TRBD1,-,TGTGCCAGTAGTCTTACAGGGGGCGCGGGAGGTCAGCCCCAGCATTTT,CASSLTGGAGGQPQHF
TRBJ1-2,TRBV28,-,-,TGTGCCAGCAGTGTCAGGGGCCTCTATGGCTACACCTTC,CASSVRGLYGYTF
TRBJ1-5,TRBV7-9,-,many,TGTGCCAGCAGCTTGCAGGTCCTCAATCAGCCCCAGCATTTT,CASSLQVLNQPQHF
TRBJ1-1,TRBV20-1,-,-,TGCAGTGCTAGCAGGGAGGTAGGAGCTTTCTTT,CSASREVGAFF
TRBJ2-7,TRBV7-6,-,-,TGTGCCAGCAGCTTATACAGGGACGAGCAGTACTTC,CASSLYRDEQYF
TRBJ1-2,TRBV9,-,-,TGTGCCAGCAGCAACTTCTATGGCTACACCTTC,CASSNFYGYTF
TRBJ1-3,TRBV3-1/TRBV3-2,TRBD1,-,TGTGCCAGTGGGACAGACTCTGGAAACACCATATATTTT,CASGTDSGNTIYF
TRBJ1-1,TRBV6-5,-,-,TGTGCCAGCAGTTACTCACAGGGTGTAGCTTTCTTT,CASSYSQGVAFF
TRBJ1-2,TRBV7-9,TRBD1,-,TGTGCCAGCAGCTTAGAACAGGGGCAATCGGGTGGCTACACCTTC,CASSLEQGQSGGYTF
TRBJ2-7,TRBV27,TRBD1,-,TGTGCCAGCAGTTTATCTTGGGGACAGTCCTACGAGCAGTACTTC,CASSLSWGQSYEQYF
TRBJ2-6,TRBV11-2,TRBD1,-,TGTGCCAGCAGCCTGGACAGGGTCGGCTCTGGGGCCAACGTCCTGACTTTC,CASSLDRVGSGANVLTF
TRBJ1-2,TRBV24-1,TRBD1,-,TGTGCCACCAGTGACCGGACAGGGGCCAATGGCTACACCTTC,CATSDRTGANGYTF
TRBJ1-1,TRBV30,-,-,TGTGCCTGGAGTGTGAGGGTTGAAGCTTTCTTT,CAWSVRVEAFF
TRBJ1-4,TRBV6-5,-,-,TGTGCCAGCAGACAGGGAACGACTAATGAAAAACTGTTTTTT,CASRQGTTNEKLFF
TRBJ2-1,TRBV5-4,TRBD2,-,TGTGCCAGCAGCTTACAACTAGCGGGAGTTTCGAATGAGCAGTTCTTC,CASSLQLAGVSNEQFF
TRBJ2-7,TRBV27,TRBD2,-,TGTGCCAGCACCCCGGGGGGAGCGGGAGGGCCCTACGAGCAGTACTTC,CASTPGGAGGPYEQYF
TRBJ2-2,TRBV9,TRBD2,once,TGTGCCAGCAGCGTAGAGGCGGGAGGGGTGAACACCGGGGAGCTGTTTTTT,CASSVEAGGVNTGELFF
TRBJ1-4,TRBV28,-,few,TGTGCCAGCAGTTGGGGGGGCGTTGCTAATGAAAAACTGTTTTTT,CASSWGGVANEKLFF
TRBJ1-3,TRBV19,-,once,TGTGCCAGTAGTACGACAGGCCCCAGGAGCTCTGGAAACACCATATATTTT,CASSTTGPRSSGNTIYF
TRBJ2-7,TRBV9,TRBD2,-,TGTGCCAGCAGCGTAGCAAGCGGGGAATTCTACGAGCAGTACTTC,CASSVASGEFYEQYF
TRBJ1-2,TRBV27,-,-,TGTGCCAGCAGTTTATCCCTCGGGAGGGGGATAGGAGGCTACACCTTC,CASSLSLGRGIGGYTF
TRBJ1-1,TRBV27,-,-,TGTGCCAGCAGTTTACACCCAGACACTGAAGCTTTCTTT,CASSLHPDTEAFF
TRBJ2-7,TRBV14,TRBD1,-,TGTGCCAGTCGGGACAGGGGCTCCTACGAGCAGTACTTC,CASRDRGSYEQYF
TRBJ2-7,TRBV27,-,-,TGTGCCAGCAGTTTACGGGACACCTACGAGCAGTACTTC,CASSLRDTYEQYF
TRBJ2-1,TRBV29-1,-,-,TGCAGCGGACAGGATTCGGGAGGCTCCTACAATGAGCAGTTCTTC,CSGQDSGGSYNEQFF
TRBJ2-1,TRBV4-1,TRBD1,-,TGCGCCAGCAGCCCCAGGGGGCAAAGCTCCTACAATGAGCAGTTCTTC,CASSPRGQSSYNEQFF
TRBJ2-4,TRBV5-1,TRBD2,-,TGCGCCAGCAGCGTCTTAGCGGGAGAGAACATTCAGTACTTC,CASSVLAGENIQYF
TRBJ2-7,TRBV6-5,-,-,TGTGCCAGCAGTTATTACGTCGGGGGGCAAATCTACGAGCAGTACTTC,CASSYYVGGQIYEQYF
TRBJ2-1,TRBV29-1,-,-,TGCAGCGTCGAAAGGAGAAATTACAATGAGCAGTTCTTC,CSVERRNYNEQFF
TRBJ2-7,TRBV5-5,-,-,TGTGCCAGCAGCTTGGGCCGCGGAACCTCCTACGAGCAGTACTTC,CASSLGRGTSYEQYF
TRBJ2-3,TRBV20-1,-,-,TGCAGTGCTTTTATAGATACGCAGTATTTT,CSAFIDTQYF
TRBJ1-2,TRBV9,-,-,TGTGCCAGCAGCGTAGTCAGGGGTGGCTACACCTTC,CASSVVRGGYTF
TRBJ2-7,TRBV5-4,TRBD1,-,TGTGCCAGCAGCTTGGGGCAGGGGGATGAGCAGTACTTC,CASSLGQGDEQYF
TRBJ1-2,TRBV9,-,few,TGTGCCAGCAGCGTAGGGGCAGGCCCTAACTATGGCTACACCTTC,CASSVGAGPNYGYTF